These 22 T cell receptor beta chains share one sample of origin, sequenced in a study of long-term antiretroviral therapy in people with HIV. Version v3.0 of the immunoSEQ assay ran at survey level. The data were produced by immunoSEQ multiplex PCR, yet TCRdb's version contains in-frame clones alone and is incomplete. The sample consists of about 11,000 clones, 81% of them appearing once. The sample was unsorted PBMCs, taken 1.8 years after starting antiretroviral therapy. The receptors were sampled from a man aged 35-49 years with HIV.

The rearrangement joins TRBV11-2 to TRBJ2-3; 12 nucleotides line up with TRBD2. J gave up 4 bases and V 4 bases, and 6 bases lay outside the gene matches. The CDR3 has 16 amino acids. Germline V gene sequence: CDR1 SGHAT, CDR2 FQNNGV. The CDR3 sequence is CASSSRLAGEADTQYF. The DNA for the CDR3 is TGTGCCAGCAGCTCCCGACTAGCGGGAGAGGCAGATACGCAGTATTTT.

V is TRBV7-2 and J is TRBJ1-1, with D unclear. V was shortened by 1 base and J by 5 bases, with 11 bases between the two germline ends. Germline CDR1 reads SGHTA; CDR2 reads FQGNSA. This CDR3 has 14 residues. CDR3 region: CASSLVGGVTEAFF. The CDR3 DNA reads TGTGCCAGCAGCTTAGTTGGTGGGGTGACTGAAGCTTTCTTT. Full variable domain (missing parts from reference TRBV7-2 and TRBJ1-1): GAGVSQSPSNKVTEKGKDVELRCDPISGHTALYWYRQSLGQGLEFLIYFQGNSAPDKSGLPSDRFSAERTGGSVSTLTIQRTQQEDSAVYLCASSLVGGVTEAFFGQGTRLTVV.

V usage is TRBV30 and J usage is TRBJ2-1, with a possible D match to TRBD2 (5 bases). The germline CDR1 and CDR2 sequences are GTSNPN and SVGIG (reference sequence). V dropped 0 bases and J dropped 3 bases, with 15 bases sitting between them. The CDR3 extends over 16 amino acids. The CDR3 spells CAWSVGGPGVYNEQFF. The CDR3 DNA reads as TGTGCCTGGAGTGTAGGAGGCCCAGGTGTCTACAATGAGCAGTTCTTC.

V gene TRBV4-1 combines with J gene TRBJ1-5; 12 bases are shared with TRBD1. J was trimmed by 6 bases and V by 4 bases; bases with no gene match: 13. Germline assignment: CDR1 MGHRA and CDR2 YSYEKL. This CDR3 comprises 18 residues. CDR3 region: CASSPPRSGTGGLQPQHF. The CDR3 bases are TGCGCCAGCAGCCCCCCCCGCTCCGGGACAGGGGGCCTTCAGCCCCAGCATTTT.

This chain joins TRBV6-1 and TRBJ1-1; perhaps TRBD1 as D (6 bases). Trimming shortened V by 5 bases and J by 4 bases, and 11 bases separated the two germline ends. From germline, CDR1 is MNHNS and CDR2 SASEGT. CDR3 size: 13 residues. CDR3 bases: TGTGCCAGCAGTCCCAGACAGGCCACTGAAGCTTTCTTT. Translating gives CASSPRQATEAFF.

V is TRBV5-8 and J is TRBJ2-5; D gene unclear. The CDR3 is made up of 14 amino acids. V was clipped by 1 base and J by 5 bases, with 12 bases between them. Germline CDR1 SGHTS, CDR2 YDEGEE. The CDR3 region has the DNA TGTGCCAGCAGCTTGAACGACCGACCGGAGACCCAGTACTTC. Encoded protein: CASSLNDRPETQYF.

The CDR3 DNA reads as TGTGCCAGCAGTTTCCGACAGGGGGCAGATGGCTACACCTTC. Its translation: CASSFRQGADGYTF. V and J are TRBV6-1 and TRBJ1-2; 10 bases map to TRBD1. Germline CDR1 MNHNS, CDR2 SASEGT. V lost 5 bases to trimming and J lost 6 bases; unmatched junction nucleotides: 6. CDR3 length equals 14 residues.

V is TRBV6-1 and J is TRBJ1-1; D is unclear. Germline V gene lookup returns CDR1 MNHNS and CDR2 SASEGT. The CDR3 is made up of 14 amino acids. V was cut by 7 bases and J by 0 bases, with 12 bases left in between. The CDR3 DNA follows: TGTGCCAGCATATTCTCTCGGATGAACACTGAAGCTTTCTTT. Protein: CASIFSRMNTEAFF.

The V call is TRBV7-6, the J call TRBJ2-3, with D possibly TRBD1 on 6 matching bases. The CDR3 runs 13 residues. Trimming took off 6 bases at V and 3 bases at J, with 10 bases between the two ends. Germline V gives CDR1 SGHVS, CDR2 FNYEAQ. The CDR3 DNA sequence: TGTGCCAGCAGTTTACAGGGTACAGATACGCAGTATTTT. It yields the protein CASSLQGTDTQYF.

V gene TRBV19 combines with J gene TRBJ1-2; no reliable D call. V lost 4 bases, J lost 4 bases, and 10 bases lay in between. Per the germline V gene, CDR1 is LNHDA and CDR2 is SQIVND (reference sequence). The length of the CDR3 is 13 residues. CDR3 in DNA: TGTGCCAGTAGTAGATACAGAAGCTATGGCTACACCTTC. Translation gives CASSRYRSYGYTF.

V gene TRBV29-1 combines with J gene TRBJ2-5, with D possibly TRBD2 on 6 matching bases. This CDR3 comprises 13 residues. Trimming took off 7 bases at V and 5 bases at J, with 17 bases between the two ends. From germline, CDR1 is SQVTM and CDR2 ANQGSEA. The chain's CDR3 is CSARRGSGETQYF. The CDR3 DNA reads as TGCAGCGCCCGAAGGGGTAGCGGCGAGACCCAGTACTTC. The whole variable domain, remainder taken from reference TRBV29-1 and TRBJ2-5, is SAVISQKPSRDICQRGTSLTIQCQVDSQVTMMFWYRQQPGQSLTLIATANQGSEATYESGFVIDKFPISRPNLTFSTLTVSNMSPEDSSIYLCSARRGSGETQYFGPGTRLLVL.

This clone was found once. The V and J genes are TRBV19 and TRBJ2-7; 9 bases agree with TRBD1. V lost 5 bases and J lost 1; bases outside the gene matches: 3. CDR1 and CDR2 (germline): LNHDA, SQIVND (reference sequence). The CDR3 is 14 amino acids. The CDR3 is CASSVQGASYEQYF. CDR3 nucleotide sequence: TGTGCCAGTAGTGTACAGGGGGCATCCTACGAGCAGTACTTC.

V gene TRBV5-1 combines with J gene TRBJ2-1; no clear D gene. With 0 bases removed from V and 10 bases from J, the gap between germline ends came to 8 bases. The CDR3 loop spans 12 amino acids. Germline V lookup: CDR1 SGHRS, CDR2 YFSETQ. In DNA, the CDR3 is TGCGCCAGCAGCTTGGGTACATTGGAGCAGTTCTTC. Its translation: CASSLGTLEQFF.

As for this clone: Other DNA sequences in the same sample also yield this CDR3. This chain joins TRBV18 and TRBJ1-2; possibly TRBD1 for D (6 bases). In germline, CDR1 is KGHSH, CDR2 LQKENI. The CDR3 sequence is 14 residues long. V lost 2 bases and J lost 5, with 12 bases in between. In DNA form, the CDR3 reads TGTGCCAGCTCACCAGGCCAGGGGCTGTATGGCTACACCTTC. It specifies CASSPGQGLYGYTF.

In this sample, this clone turned up once. This chain joins TRBV28 and TRBJ2-1, with D possibly matching TRBD2 (6 bases). This CDR3 contains 16 residues. Trimming took off 6 bases at V and 4 bases at J, with 19 bases between the two ends. Germline V gene lookup returns CDR1 MDHEN and CDR2 SYDVKM. CDR3 bases: TGTGCCAGCAGCCCCGGGAGACGGGAGCCATACAATGAGCAGTTCTTC. Translating gives CASSPGRREPYNEQFF. Together with reference TRBV28 and TRBJ2-1, the CDR3 gives the full variable domain: DVKVTQSSRYLVKRTGEKVFLECVQDMDHENMFWYRQDPGLGLRLIYFSYDVKMKEKGDIPEGYSVSREKKERFSLILESASTNQTSMYLCASSPGRREPYNEQFFGPGTRLTVL.

V and J are TRBV5-4 and TRBJ2-5, with D hard to call. In germline, CDR1 is SGHNT, CDR2 YYREEE (reference sequence). The CDR3 has 14 amino acids. Trimming left V 0 bases short and J 5 bases short, with 11 bases between. In nucleotides, the CDR3 is TGTGCCAGCAGCTTGGCCGGGCTAGGGGAGACCCAGTACTTC. Translated, it gives CASSLAGLGETQYF.

The rearrangement links TRBV6-5 to TRBJ1-3, with D possibly being TRBD1 (5 bases). V was trimmed by 2 bases and J by 3 bases, leaving 5 bases between them. CDR3 length: 13 residues. Germline V CDR1 and CDR2: MNHEY, SVGAGI. CDR3 in amino acids: CASSYRGGNTIYF. The DNA of the CDR3 is TGTGCCAGCAGTTACAGGGGTGGAAACACCATATATTTT.

This chain links TRBV4-3 with TRBJ2-1; no clear D. The CDR3 is 16 amino acids. V was pared by 4 bases and J by 0 bases, with 13 bases between. CDR1 and CDR2 (germline): LGHNA, YSLEER. The CDR3 DNA reads as TGCGCCAGCAGCCCCCTTCACGAGAGCTCCTACAATGAGCAGTTCTTC. It translates to CASSPLHESSYNEQFF.

The chain is built from TRBV5-1 and TRBJ1-4; 7 bases match TRBD1. The CDR3 loop spans 15 amino acids. With V trimmed by 3 bases and J by 5 bases, 7 bases remained unmatched. Germline V CDR1 and CDR2: SGHRS, YFSETQ. The CDR3 nucleotides are TGCGCCAGCAGCTACTCCGGGACAGACAATGAAAAACTGTTTTTT. This codes for CASSYSGTDNEKLFF. The complete variable domain, with remaining parts taken from reference TRBV5-1 and TRBJ1-4, reads KAGVTQTPRYLIKTRGQQVTLSCSPISGHRSVSWYQQTPGQGLQFLFEYFSETQRNKGNFPGRFSGRQFSNSRSEMNVSTLELGDSALYLCASSYSGTDNEKLFFGSGTQLSVL.

This chain joins TRBV19 and TRBJ2-1, with 7 nucleotides matching TRBD2. With V trimmed by 6 bases and J by 2 bases, 7 bases remained unmatched. This CDR3 comprises 15 residues. Looked up from germline, CDR1 is LNHDA and CDR2 is SQIVND (reference sequence). The CDR3: CASRSPGTTYNEQFF. The DNA for the CDR3 is TGTGCCAGTAGGAGTCCCGGGACTACCTACAATGAGCAGTTCTTC.

The rearrangement joins TRBV27 to TRBJ2-6, with no clear D. The CDR3 contains 15 residues. Germline CDR1 is MNHEY and CDR2 is SMNVEV (reference sequence). Trimming took 2 bases from V and 1 from J, leaving 6 bases between them. The DNA of the CDR3 is TGTGCCAGCAGTTTAGGGCAATCTGGGGCCAACGTCCTGACTTTC. This encodes CASSLGQSGANVLTF. Variable domain in full (rest from reference TRBV27 and TRBJ2-6): EAQVTQNPRYLITVTGKKLTVTCSQNMNHEYMSWYRQDPGLGLRQIYYSMNVEVTDKGDVPEGYKVSRKEKRNFPLILESPSPNQTSLYFCASSLGQSGANVLTFGAGSRLTVL.

V usage is TRBV5-1 and J usage is TRBJ2-7, with 8 nucleotides matching TRBD2. The germline V gene has CDR1 SGHRS and CDR2 YFSETQ. The trim removed 4 bases at V and 3 bases at J, leaving 21 bases unmatched. The CDR3 covers 19 residues. The CDR3 region is CASSPGTSGSWGRYYEQYF. In nucleotides, the CDR3 is TGCGCCAGCAGCCCGGGGACAAGCGGGAGTTGGGGGAGGTACTACGAGCAGTACTTC.